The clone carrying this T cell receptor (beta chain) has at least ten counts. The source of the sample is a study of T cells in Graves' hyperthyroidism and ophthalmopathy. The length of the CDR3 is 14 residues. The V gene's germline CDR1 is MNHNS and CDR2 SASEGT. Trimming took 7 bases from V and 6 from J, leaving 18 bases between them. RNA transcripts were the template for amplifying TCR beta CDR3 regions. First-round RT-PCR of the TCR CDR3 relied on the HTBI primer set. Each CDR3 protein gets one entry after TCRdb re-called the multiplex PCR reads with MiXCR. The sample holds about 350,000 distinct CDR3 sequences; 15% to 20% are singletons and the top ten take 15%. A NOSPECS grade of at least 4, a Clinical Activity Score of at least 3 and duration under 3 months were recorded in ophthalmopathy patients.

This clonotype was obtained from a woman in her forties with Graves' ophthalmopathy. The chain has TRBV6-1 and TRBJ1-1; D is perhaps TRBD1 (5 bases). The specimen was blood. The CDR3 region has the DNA TGTGCCAGCATATGGGCGGGGATGGGGGCTGAAGCTTTCTTT. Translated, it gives CASIWAGMGAEAFF.